This T cell receptor beta chain was identified in a study of shared clonotypes between healthy human individuals. This table comes from immunoSEQ multiplex PCR, and its TCRdb copy is limited to in-frame clones, with some not included. The table records some 2,400,000 clones, about 94% of them present only once. This CDR3 is 20 amino acids long. CDR1 and CDR2 (germline): MGHRA, YSYEKL. The trim removed 0 bases at V and 3 bases at J, leaving 15 bases unmatched. Input material: naive CD4+ T cells sorted from blood. The subset denotes: CD45RA+ positively selected. This clonotype originated in a man younger than 30 in good health. V and J are TRBV4-1 and TRBJ2-2; 8 positions agree with TRBD1. The CDR3 region is CASSQDADRDPRYYTGELFF. CDR3 bases: TGCGCCAGCAGCCAAGACGCGGACAGGGACCCCCGATACTACACCGGGGAGCTGTTTTTT.